The rows below give T cell receptor beta chains drawn from one sample of a study of blood T cell repertoires in COVID-19. Clones were sequenced by immunoSEQ multiplex PCR, and TCRdb holds only the in-frame ones, with some missing. The repertoire includes 75,000 to 95,000 clones, 90% of them detected once, and around 2.6% sits in the top ten. The specimen was peripheral blood. The receptors originated from a human donor in a cohort sampled during active COVID-19. Both conserved end residues are part of each CDR3. Each record gives: D gene, V gene, clone size, J gene, CDR3 DNA, CDR3 protein. The D gene is left open where the match is weak. Clone size is shown for a subset of rows, as once, few, many or a class of expanded clone.

NA,TRBV28,NA,TRBJ1-5,TGTGCCAGCAGTTCCGGACAGCCCAATCAGCCCCAGCATTTT,CASSSGQPNQPQHF
NA,TRBV14,NA,TRBJ2-4,TGTGCCAGCAGCCAATTCAAGGGGTCCAAAAACATTCAGTACTTC,CASSQFKGSKNIQYF
NA,TRBV2,NA,TRBJ1-6,TGTGCCAGCAGTGCCGACAGGTCAAATTCACCCCTCCACTTT,CASSADRSNSPLHF
TRBD1,TRBV19,NA,TRBJ2-7,TGTGCCAGTAGTCCCCGGGACAGGGGTCCCTACGAGCAGTACTTC,CASSPRDRGPYEQYF
TRBD1,TRBV13,NA,TRBJ2-7,TGTGCCAGCAGCTTCCGGGACAGGTCCTCCTACGAGCAGTACTTC,CASSFRDRSSYEQYF
NA,TRBV19,NA,TRBJ1-1,TGTGCCAGTAGTATTCCCGGGAACACTGAAGCTTTCTTT,CASSIPGNTEAFF
TRBD2,TRBV7-8,NA,TRBJ2-1,TGTGCCAGCAGTTCTAGCGGGGGGATGATTGAGACCTACAATGAGCAGTTCTTC,CASSSSGGMIETYNEQFF
TRBD1,TRBV19,few,TRBJ1-6,TGTGCCAGTACCGAGGACAGGAATAATTCACCCCTCCACTTT,CASTEDRNNSPLHF
TRBD1,TRBV6-5,NA,TRBJ1-1,TGTGCCAGCAGTCAGGGGGGCCCTGAAGCTTTCTTT,CASSQGGPEAFF
NA,TRBV18,NA,TRBJ2-5,TGTGCCAGCTCGCGCAGCGTACAAGAGACCCAGTACTTC,CASSRSVQETQYF
TRBD1,TRBV5-6,NA,TRBJ2-1,TGTGCCAGCAGCTTAACTCGGAGAAGGGGGCTAGGGAATGAGCAGTTCTTC,CASSLTRRRGLGNEQFF
TRBD2,TRBV30,NA,TRBJ2-7,TGTGCCTGGAGCCTATACAGCGGGATATCCTACGAGCAGTACTTC,CAWSLYSGISYEQYF
TRBD2,TRBV7-2,once,TRBJ2-1,TGTGCCAGCAGCTTGGGACTAGCATCCTACAATGAGCAGTTCTTC,CASSLGLASYNEQFF
NA,TRBV6-4,NA,TRBJ2-2,TGTGCCAGCAGTGACTCGACCCCCACGGGGACCGGGGAGCTGTTTTTT,CASSDSTPTGTGELFF
NA,TRBV7-2,once,TRBJ2-2,TGTGCCAGCAGCTTCAGACTAGGAGGGGGCTCGGGCACCGGGGAGCTGTTTTTT,CASSFRLGGGSGTGELFF
TRBD1,TRBV7-9,NA,TRBJ2-2,TGTGCCAGCAGCACCTATCTACAGGGGGCGATCACCGGGGAGCTGTTTTTT,CASSTYLQGAITGELFF
NA,TRBV20-1,NA,TRBJ1-2,TGCAGTGCTAGTGCGCAGGGGAACTATGGCTACACCTTC,CSASAQGNYGYTF
TRBD1,TRBV30,NA,TRBJ2-7,TGTGCCTGGAGTCGACAGGGGGCGACGGGCGAGCAGTACTTC,CAWSRQGATGEQYF
TRBD2,TRBV11-2,NA,TRBJ2-3,TGTGCCAGCAGCTTAAGTACTAGCGCTAGCACAGATACGCAGTATTTT,CASSLSTSASTDTQYF
NA,TRBV25-1,NA,TRBJ2-5,TGTGCCAGCAGTGATTCAGGGGTCCCAAAAGAGACCCAGTACTTC,CASSDSGVPKETQYF